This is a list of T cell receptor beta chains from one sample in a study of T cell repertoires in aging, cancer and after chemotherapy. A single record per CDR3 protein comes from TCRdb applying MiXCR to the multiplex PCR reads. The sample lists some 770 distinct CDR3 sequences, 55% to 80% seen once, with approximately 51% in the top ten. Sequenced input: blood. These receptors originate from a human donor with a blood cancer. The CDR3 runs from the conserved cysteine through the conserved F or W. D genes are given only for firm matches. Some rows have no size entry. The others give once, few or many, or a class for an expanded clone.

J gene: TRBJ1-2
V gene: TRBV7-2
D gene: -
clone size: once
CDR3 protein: CASRQDPAYGYTF
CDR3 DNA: TGTGCCAGCAGACAAGATCCTGCCTATGGCTACACCTTC

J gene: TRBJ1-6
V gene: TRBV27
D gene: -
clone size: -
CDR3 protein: CASGTDTNLLPLHF
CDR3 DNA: TGTGCCAGCGGAACGGACACGAATCTATTACCCCTCCACTTT

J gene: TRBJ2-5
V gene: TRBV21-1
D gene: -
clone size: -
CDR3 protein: CASSLAGAETQYF
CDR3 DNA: TGTGCCAGCAGCTTGGCGGGGGCAGAGACCCAGTACTTC

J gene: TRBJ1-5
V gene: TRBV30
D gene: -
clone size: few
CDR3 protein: CAWSVRGGLYQPQHF
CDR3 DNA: TGTGCCTGGAGTGTACGAGGGGGTTTATATCAGCCCCAGCATTTT

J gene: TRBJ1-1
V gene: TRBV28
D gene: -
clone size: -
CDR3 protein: CASSFSLFRQAFF
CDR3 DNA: TGTGCCAGCAGTTTCTCACTTTTTAGACAAGCTTTCTTT

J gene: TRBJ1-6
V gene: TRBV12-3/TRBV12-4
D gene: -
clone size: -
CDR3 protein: CASSLRRVHF
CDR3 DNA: TGTGCCAGCAGTTTAAGACGCGTTCACTTT

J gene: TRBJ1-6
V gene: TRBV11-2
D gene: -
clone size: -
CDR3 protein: CASSWAQGTPLHF
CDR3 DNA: TGTGCCAGCAGCTGGGCACAGGGTACACCCCTCCACTTT

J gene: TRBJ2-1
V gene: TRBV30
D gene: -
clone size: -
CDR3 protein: CAWSVGPSTEQFF
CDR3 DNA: TGTGCCTGGAGTGTGGGCCCCAGCACCGAGCAGTTCTTC

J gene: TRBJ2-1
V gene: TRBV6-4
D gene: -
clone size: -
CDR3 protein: CASSDSGDRGGEQFF
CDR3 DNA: TGTGCCAGCAGTGACTCTGGCGACCGGGGAGGTGAGCAGTTCTTC

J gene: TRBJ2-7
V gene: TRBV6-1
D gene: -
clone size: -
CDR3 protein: CASSKGLGRPHYEQYF
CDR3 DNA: TGTGCCAGCAGTAAGGGACTTGGGCGGCCGCACTACGAGCAGTACTTC

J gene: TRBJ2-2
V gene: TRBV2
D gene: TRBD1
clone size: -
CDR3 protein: CASSARARGTNTGELFF
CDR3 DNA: TGTGCCAGCAGTGCCCGGGCCAGGGGGACGAACACCGGGGAGCTGTTTTTT

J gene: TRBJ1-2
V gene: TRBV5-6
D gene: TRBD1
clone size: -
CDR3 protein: CASSYASGTADTF
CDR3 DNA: TGTGCCAGCAGCTATGCTTCCGGGACAGCCGACACCTTC

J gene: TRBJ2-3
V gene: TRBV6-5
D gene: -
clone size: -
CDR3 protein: CASSYSPGTGDTQYF
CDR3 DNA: TGTGCCAGCAGTTACTCGCCAGGGACCGGAGATACGCAGTATTTT

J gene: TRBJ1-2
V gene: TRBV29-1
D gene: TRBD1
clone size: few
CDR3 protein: CSVEGQGGGYTF
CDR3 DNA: TGCAGCGTTGAGGGGCAGGGGGGTGGCTACACCTTC

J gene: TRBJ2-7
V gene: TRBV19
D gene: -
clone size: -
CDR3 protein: CASGRGDYEQYF
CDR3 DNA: TGTGCCAGTGGGAGGGGGGACTACGAGCAGTACTTC

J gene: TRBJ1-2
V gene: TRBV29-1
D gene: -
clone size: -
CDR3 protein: CSVGSWGGYTF
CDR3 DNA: TGCAGCGTTGGGAGTTGGGGAGGCTACACCTTC

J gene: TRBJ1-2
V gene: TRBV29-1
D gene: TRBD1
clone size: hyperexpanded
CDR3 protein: CSVRQGVYGYTF
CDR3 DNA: TGCAGCGTTAGGCAGGGGGTCTATGGCTACACCTTC

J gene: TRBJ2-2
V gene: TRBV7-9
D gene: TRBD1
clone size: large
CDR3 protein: CASSFRDSIRGWLFF
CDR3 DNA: TGTGCCAGCAGCTTCCGGGACAGCATTCGGGGATGGCTGTTTTTT

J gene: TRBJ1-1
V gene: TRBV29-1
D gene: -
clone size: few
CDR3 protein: CSALQGNTEAFF
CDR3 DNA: TGCAGCGCCCTGCAGGGGAACACTGAAGCTTTCTTT

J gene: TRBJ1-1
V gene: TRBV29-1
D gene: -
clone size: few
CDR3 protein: CSMSVHRANTEAFF
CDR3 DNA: TGCAGTATGTCCGTCCACAGGGCTAACACTGAAGCTTTCTTT

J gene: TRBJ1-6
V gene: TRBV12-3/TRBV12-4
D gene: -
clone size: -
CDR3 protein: CASSLIAYSPLHF
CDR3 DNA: TGTGCCAGCAGCCTCATTGCGTATTCACCCCTCCACTTT

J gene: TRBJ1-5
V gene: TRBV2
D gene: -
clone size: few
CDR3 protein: CASRAPAGNQPQHF
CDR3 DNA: TGTGCCAGCAGGGCGCCAGCGGGTAATCAGCCCCAGCATTTT

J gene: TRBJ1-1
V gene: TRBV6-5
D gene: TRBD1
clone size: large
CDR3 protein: CASSYSSGTGLNTEAFF
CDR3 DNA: TGTGCCAGCAGTTACTCGAGTGGGACAGGGTTAAACACTGAAGCTTTCTTT

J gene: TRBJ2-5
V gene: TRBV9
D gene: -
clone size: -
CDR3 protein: CASSAPGGGETQYF
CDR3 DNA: TGTGCCAGCAGCGCGCCTGGAGGGGGGGAGACCCAGTACTTC

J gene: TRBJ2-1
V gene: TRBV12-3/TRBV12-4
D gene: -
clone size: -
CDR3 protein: CASTRVRGSYNKQFF
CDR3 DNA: TGTGCCAGCACAAGGGTTAGGGGTTCCTACAATAAGCAGTTCTTC

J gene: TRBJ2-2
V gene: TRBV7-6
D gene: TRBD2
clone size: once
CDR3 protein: CASSRGGIGELFF
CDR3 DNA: TGTGCCAGCAGCCGCGGGGGGATCGGGGAGCTGTTTTTT

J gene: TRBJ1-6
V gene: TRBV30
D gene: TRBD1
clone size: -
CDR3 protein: CAWSVYRGDPLHF
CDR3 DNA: TGTGCCTGGAGTGTATACAGGGGTGATCCCCTCCACTTT

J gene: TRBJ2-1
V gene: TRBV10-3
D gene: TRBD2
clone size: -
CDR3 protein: CAISALGTSGEQFF
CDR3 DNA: TGTGCCATCAGTGCCCTCGGGACTAGCGGTGAGCAGTTCTTC

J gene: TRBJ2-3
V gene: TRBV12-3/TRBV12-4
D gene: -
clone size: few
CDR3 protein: CASSFGTDTQYF
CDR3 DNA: TGTGCCAGCAGTTTTGGCACAGATACGCAGTATTTT

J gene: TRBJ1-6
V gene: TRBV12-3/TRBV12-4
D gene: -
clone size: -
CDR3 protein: CASSLEQYSPLHF
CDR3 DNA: TGTGCCAGCAGTTTAGAGCAGTATTCACCCCTCCACTTT

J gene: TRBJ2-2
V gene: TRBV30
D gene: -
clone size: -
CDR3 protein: CALAGPGPNTGELFF
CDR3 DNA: TGTGCCTTGGCGGGACCCGGACCGAACACCGGGGAGCTGTTTTTT

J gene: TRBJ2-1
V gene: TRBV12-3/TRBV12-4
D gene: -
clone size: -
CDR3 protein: CASSLQGYEQFF
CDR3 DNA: TGTGCCAGCAGTTTGCAAGGCTATGAGCAGTTCTTC

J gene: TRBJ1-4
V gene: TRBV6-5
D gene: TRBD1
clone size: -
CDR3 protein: CASRRTGSEKLFF
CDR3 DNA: TGTGCCAGCAGAAGGACAGGGAGCGAAAAACTGTTTTTT